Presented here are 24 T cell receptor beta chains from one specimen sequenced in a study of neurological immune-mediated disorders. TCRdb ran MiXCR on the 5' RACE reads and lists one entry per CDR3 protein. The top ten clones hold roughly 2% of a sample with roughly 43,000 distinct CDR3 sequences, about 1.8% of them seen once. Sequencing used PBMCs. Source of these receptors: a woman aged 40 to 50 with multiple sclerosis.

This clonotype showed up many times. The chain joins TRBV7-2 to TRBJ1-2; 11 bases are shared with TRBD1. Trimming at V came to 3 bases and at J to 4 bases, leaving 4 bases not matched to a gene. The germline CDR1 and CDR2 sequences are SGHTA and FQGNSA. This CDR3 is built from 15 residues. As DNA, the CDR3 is TGTGCCAGCAGCTTTGGACAGGGGGCAATCTATGGCTACACCTTC. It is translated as CASSFGQGAIYGYTF.

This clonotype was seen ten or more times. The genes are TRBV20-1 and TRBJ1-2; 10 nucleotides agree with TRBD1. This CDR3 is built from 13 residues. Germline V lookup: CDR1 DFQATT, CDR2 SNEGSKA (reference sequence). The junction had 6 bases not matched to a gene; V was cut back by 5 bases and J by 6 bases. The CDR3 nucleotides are TGCAGTGCTGCCGACAGGGGGCTGCATGGCTACACCTTC. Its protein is CSAADRGLHGYTF.

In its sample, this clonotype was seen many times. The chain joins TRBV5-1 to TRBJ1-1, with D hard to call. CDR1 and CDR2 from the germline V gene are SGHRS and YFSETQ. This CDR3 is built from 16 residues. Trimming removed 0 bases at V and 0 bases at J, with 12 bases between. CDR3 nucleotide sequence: TGCGCCAGCAGCTTGGGTGGAAACTTTATGAACACTGAAGCTTTCTTT. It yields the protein CASSLGGNFMNTEAFF.

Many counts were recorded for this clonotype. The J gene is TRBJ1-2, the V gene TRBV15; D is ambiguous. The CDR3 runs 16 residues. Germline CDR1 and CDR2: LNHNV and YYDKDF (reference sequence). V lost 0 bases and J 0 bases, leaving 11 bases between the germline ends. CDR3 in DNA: TGTGCCACCAGCAGAGATTCCCTCCAGTCTAACTATGGCTACACCTTC. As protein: CATSRDSLQSNYGYTF.

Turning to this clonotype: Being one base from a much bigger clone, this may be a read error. Here the CDR3 DNA reads TGTGCCAGCAGTTACTCGTCGTGGGGTTTCGAGCAGTACTTC. As protein: CASSYSSWGFEQYF. The V call is TRBV6-6, the J call TRBJ2-7; D unresolved. The CDR3 consists of 14 residues. V was pared by 0 bases and J by 6 bases, with 12 bases between. Germline V CDR1 and CDR2: MNHNY, SVGAGI (reference sequence).

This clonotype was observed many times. The CDR3 spells CASRPGGGYGYTF. The CDR3 DNA sequence: TGCGCCAGCAGACCAGGGGGCGGCTATGGCTACACCTTC. The chain recombines TRBV5-1 with TRBJ1-2, with 8 bases that match TRBD1. The CDR3 contains 13 residues. From germline, CDR1 is SGHRS and CDR2 YFSETQ. Trimming removed 5 bases from V and 4 bases from J; junction bases left unmatched: 4. Full variable domain (outside the CDR3, taken from reference TRBV5-1 and TRBJ1-2): KAGVTQTPRYLIKTRGQQVTLSCSPISGHRSVSWYQQTPGQGLQFLFEYFSETQRNKGNFPGRFSGRQFSNSRSEMNVSTLELGDSALYLCASRPGGGYGYTFGSGTRLTVV.

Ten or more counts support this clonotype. CDR3 sequence (DNA): TGCAGCCCTGGGGGAGCGGGTATCGAGTCCTACAATGAGCAGTTCTTC. Translated: CSPGGAGIESYNEQFF. This chain connects TRBV20-1 to TRBJ2-1; D perhaps matches TRBD2 (6 bases). The CDR3 extends over 16 amino acids. The germline gives CDR1 DFQATT, CDR2 SNEGSKA (reference sequence).

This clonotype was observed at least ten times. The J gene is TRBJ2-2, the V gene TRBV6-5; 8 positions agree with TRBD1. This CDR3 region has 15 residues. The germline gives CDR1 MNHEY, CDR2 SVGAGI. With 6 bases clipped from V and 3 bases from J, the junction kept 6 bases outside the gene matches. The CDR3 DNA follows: TGTGCCAGCAGGAGAGGACAGGGCTACACCGGGGAGCTGTTTTTT. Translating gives CASRRGQGYTGELFF.

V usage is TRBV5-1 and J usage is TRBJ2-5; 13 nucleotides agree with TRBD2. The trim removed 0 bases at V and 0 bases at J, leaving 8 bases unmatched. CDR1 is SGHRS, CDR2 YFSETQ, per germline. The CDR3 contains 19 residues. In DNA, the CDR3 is TGCGCCAGCAGCTTGGGACTAGCGGGGGGCAATAAACACCAAGAGACCCAGTACTTC. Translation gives CASSLGLAGGNKHQETQYF.

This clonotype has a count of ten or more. The CDR3 sequence: CASSDQGAGEQYF. In nucleotides, the CDR3 is TGCGCCAGCAGCGATCAGGGGGCGGGCGAGCAGTACTTC. The chain uses TRBV5-1 and TRBJ2-7; TRBD1 matches 8 bases. Germline-derived CDR1 and CDR2 are SGHRS and YFSETQ. There are 13 residues in the CDR3. V was pared by 4 bases and J by 6 bases, with 6 bases of the junction left unmatched.

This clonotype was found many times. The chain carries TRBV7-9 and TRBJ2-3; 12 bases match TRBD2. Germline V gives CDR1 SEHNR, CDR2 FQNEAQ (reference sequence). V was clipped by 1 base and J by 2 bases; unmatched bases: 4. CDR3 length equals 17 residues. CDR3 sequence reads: CASSLGPSGGATDTQYF. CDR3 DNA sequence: TGTGCCAGCAGCTTAGGTCCTAGCGGGGGGGCCACAGATACGCAGTATTTT.

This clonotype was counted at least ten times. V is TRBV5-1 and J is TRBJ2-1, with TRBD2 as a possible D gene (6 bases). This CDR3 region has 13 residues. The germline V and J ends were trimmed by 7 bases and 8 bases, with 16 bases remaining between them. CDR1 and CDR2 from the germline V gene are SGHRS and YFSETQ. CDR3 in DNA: TGCGCCAGCCGACAAAGAGGGGAGGATGAGCAGTTCTTC. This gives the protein CASRQRGEDEQFF. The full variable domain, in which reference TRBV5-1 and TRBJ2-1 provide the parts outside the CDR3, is KAGVTQTPRYLIKTRGQQVTLSCSPISGHRSVSWYQQTPGQGLQFLFEYFSETQRNKGNFPGRFSGRQFSNSRSEMNVSTLELGDSALYLCASRQRGEDEQFFGPGTRLTVL.

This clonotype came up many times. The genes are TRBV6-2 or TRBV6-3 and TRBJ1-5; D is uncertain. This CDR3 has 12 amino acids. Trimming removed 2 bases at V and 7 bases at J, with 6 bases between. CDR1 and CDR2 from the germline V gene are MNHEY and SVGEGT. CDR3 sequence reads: CASSYLRQPQHF. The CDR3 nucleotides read TGTGCCAGCAGTTACCTCCGGCAGCCCCAGCATTTT.

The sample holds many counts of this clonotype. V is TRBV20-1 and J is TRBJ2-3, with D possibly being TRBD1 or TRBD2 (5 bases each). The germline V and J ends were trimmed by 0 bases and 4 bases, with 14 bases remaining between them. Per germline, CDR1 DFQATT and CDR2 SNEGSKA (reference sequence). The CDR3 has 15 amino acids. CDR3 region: CSARDSLRGPDTQYF. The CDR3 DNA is TGCAGTGCTAGAGATTCCCTACGGGGCCCAGATACGCAGTATTTT.

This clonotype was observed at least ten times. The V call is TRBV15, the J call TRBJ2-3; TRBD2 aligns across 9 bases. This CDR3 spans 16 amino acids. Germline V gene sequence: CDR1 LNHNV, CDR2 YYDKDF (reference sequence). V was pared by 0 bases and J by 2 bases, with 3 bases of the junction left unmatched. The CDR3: CATSRDLAGNTDTQYF. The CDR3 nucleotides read TGTGCCACCAGCAGAGATCTAGCGGGGAACACAGATACGCAGTATTTT. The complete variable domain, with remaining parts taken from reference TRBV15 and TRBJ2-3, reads DAMVIQNPRYQVTQFGKPVTLSCSQTLNHNVMYWYQQKSSQAPKLLFHYYDKDFNNEADTPDNFQSRRPNTSFCFLDIRSPGLGDTAMYLCATSRDLAGNTDTQYFGPGTRLTVL.

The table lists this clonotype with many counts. CDR3 nucleotides: TGTGCCAACGGGACAGATCCTAACTCCTACGAGCAGTACTTC. Translating it yields CANGTDPNSYEQYF. This chain connects TRBV2 to TRBJ2-7; 7 nucleotides line up with TRBD1. V was pared by 10 bases and J by 0 bases, with 9 bases of the junction left unmatched. The CDR3 extends over 14 amino acids. Germline loops: CDR1 SNHLY, CDR2 FYNNEI.

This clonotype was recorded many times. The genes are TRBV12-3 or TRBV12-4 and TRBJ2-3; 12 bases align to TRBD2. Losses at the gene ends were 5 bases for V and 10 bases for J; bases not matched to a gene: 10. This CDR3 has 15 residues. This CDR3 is CASSPPRTSGVSQYF. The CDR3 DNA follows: TGTGCCAGCAGTCCGCCCCGGACTAGCGGGGTTTCGCAGTATTTT.

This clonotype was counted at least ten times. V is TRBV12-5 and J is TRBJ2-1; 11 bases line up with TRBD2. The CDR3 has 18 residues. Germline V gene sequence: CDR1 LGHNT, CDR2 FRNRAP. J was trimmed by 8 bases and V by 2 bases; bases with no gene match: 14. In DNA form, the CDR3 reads TGTGCTAGTGGTTTGCGGCCCCTGCTAGCGGGGGGAGGAGATGAGCAGTTCTTC. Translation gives CASGLRPLLAGGGDEQFF.

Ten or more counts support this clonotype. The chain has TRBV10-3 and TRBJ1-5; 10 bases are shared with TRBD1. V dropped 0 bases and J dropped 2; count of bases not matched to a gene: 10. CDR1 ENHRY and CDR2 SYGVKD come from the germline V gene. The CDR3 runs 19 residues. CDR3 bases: TGTGCCATCAGTGAGTCCGGGACAGGGGCCCTTAGTGGCAATCAGCCCCAGCATTTT. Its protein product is CAISESGTGALSGNQPQHF.

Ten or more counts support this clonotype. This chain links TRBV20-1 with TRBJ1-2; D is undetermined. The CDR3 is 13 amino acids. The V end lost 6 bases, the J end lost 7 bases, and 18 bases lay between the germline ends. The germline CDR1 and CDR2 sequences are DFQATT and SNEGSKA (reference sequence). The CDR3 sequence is CSARGGGERGYTF. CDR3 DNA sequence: TGCAGTGCCCGGGGAGGCGGGGAGCGTGGCTACACCTTC.

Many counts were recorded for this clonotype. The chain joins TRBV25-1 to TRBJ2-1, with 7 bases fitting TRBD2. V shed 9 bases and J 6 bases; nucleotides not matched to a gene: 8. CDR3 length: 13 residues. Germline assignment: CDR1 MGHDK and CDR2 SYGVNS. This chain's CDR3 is CASASGFLNEQFF. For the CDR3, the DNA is TGTGCCAGTGCTAGCGGCTTCCTCAATGAGCAGTTCTTC.

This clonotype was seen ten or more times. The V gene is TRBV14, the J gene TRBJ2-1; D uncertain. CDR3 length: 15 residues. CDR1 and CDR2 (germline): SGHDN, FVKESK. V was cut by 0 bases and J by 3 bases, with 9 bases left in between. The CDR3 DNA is TGTGCCAGCAGCCAAGAAGCCCATATCTACAATGAGCAGTTCTTC. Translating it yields CASSQEAHIYNEQFF.

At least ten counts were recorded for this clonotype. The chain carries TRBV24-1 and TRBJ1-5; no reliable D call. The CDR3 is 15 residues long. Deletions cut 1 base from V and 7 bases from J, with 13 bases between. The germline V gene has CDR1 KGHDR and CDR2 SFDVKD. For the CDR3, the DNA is TGTGCCACCAGTGATTTTGGAGACTTTAACCAGCCCCAGCATTTT. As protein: CATSDFGDFNQPQHF.

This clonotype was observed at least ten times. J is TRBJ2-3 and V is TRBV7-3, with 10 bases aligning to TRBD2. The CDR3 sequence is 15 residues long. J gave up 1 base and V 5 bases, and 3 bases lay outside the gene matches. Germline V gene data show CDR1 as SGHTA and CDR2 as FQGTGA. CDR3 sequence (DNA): TGTGCCAGCAGCATAGCGGGGGGCCGCACAGATACGCAGTATTTT. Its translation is CASSIAGGRTDTQYF.